This passage covers 5 T cell receptor beta chains from one sample sequenced in a study of T cell clones after liver transplantation. Clones were read by immunoSEQ multiplex PCR, and TCRdb kept only the in-frame ones, dropping some. In the table there are 7,500 to 10,000 clones, around 73% of which are singletons. The source material was CD8+ T cells from blood, sampled at the 22-month timepoint. The receptors shown here come from a human patient who received a liver transplant. The T cells may come from the graft donor.

The chain recombines TRBV4-1 with TRBJ2-5, with D unresolved. V was cut by 1 base and J by 5 bases, with 14 bases left in between. Germline CDR1 is MGHRA and CDR2 is YSYEKL. The CDR3 length is 15 residues. The CDR3 nucleotides read TGCGCCAGCAGCCAAGGATCGGGCCTGGGCGAGACCCAGTACTTC. Protein product: CASSQGSGLGETQYF.

J is TRBJ2-2 and V is TRBV27, with TRBD1 matching 7 bases. The V gene's germline CDR1 is MNHEY and CDR2 SMNVEV (reference sequence). The V and J ends lost 4 bases and 4 bases, in that order; junction bases with no gene match: 6. This CDR3 is 15 amino acids long. CDR3 residues: CASSSIGTATGELFF. The CDR3 nucleotides are TGTGCCAGCAGTTCCATCGGGACAGCCACCGGGGAGCTGTTTTTT.

V and J are TRBV9 and TRBJ1-1, with TRBD1 matching 7 bases. The CDR3 has 17 amino acids. V was clipped by 0 bases and J by 1 base; unmatched bases: 9. Germline values: CDR1 SGDLS, CDR2 YYNGEE. DNA of the CDR3: TGTGCCAGCAGCGTAGGGGAGTTGACAGGGACGAACACTGAAGCTTTCTTT. Encoded protein: CASSVGELTGTNTEAFF. The full variable domain, with the rest looked up from reference TRBV9 and TRBJ1-1, is DSGVTQTPKHLITATGQRVTLRCSPRSGDLSVYWYQQSLDQGLQFLIQYYNGEERAKGNILERFSAQQFPDLHSELNLSSLELGDSALYFCASSVGELTGTNTEAFFGQGTRLTVV.

The V call is TRBV9, the J call TRBJ2-1; possibly TRBD1 or TRBD2 for D (6 bases each). V lost 3 bases, J lost 6 bases, and 16 bases lay in between. The CDR3 runs 15 residues. Germline loops: CDR1 SGDLS, CDR2 YYNGEE. The CDR3 spells CASSDTGPEGNEQFF. The CDR3, as DNA: TGTGCCAGCAGCGATACAGGGCCGGAGGGCAATGAGCAGTTCTTC.

The chain recombines TRBV2 with TRBJ1-2; D is ambiguous. The germline V and J ends were trimmed by 6 bases and 2 bases, with 7 bases remaining between them. This CDR3 is built from 12 residues. Germline V gene data show CDR1 as SNHLY and CDR2 as FYNNEI. CDR3: CASRDSNYGYTF. As DNA, the CDR3 is TGTGCCAGCAGGGACTCCAACTATGGCTACACCTTC. Combining the CDR3 with reference TRBV2 and TRBJ1-2 gives the whole variable domain EPEVTQTPSHQVTQMGQEVILRCVPISNHLYFYWYRQILGQKVEFLVSFYNNEISEKSEIFDDQFSVERPDGSNFTLKIRSTKLEDSAMYFCASRDSNYGYTFGSGTRLTVV.